This T cell receptor (beta chain) appears in the sequencing data of a study of early T cells in non-severe SARS-CoV-2 infection. TCRdb processed the 5' RACE reads anew with MiXCR; each CDR3 protein has one entry. Of about 61,000 distinct CDR3 sequences in the sample, around 11% were seen once. This CDR3 has 14 residues. Trimming stripped 1 base from V and 4 bases from J, with 10 bases between. The source was whole blood, collected at baseline. The J gene is TRBJ1-2, the V gene TRBV12-3 or TRBV12-4; a possible D gene is TRBD1 (5 bases). The TCR comes from an adult who was a healthcare worker with PCR-confirmed SARS-CoV-2 infection or an uninfected control (not recorded which). The donor label of this sample is uncertain. The CDR3 nucleotides read TGTGCCAGCAGTTTAGGCCCAGGGATCTATGGCTACACCTTC. The encoded protein is CASSLGPGIYGYTF.